This passage covers 17 T cell receptor beta chains from one sample sequenced in a study of regulatory T cells in long-lasting Graves disease (dated by TCRdb to the early 2020s). The time point label corresponds to: persistent/refractory GD, antithyroid drugs over 5 years with positive TRAb. For both TCR sequencing and RNA sequencing, RNA was extracted from PBMCs in TRIzol. Library preparation employed multiplex PCR. Sequencing was carried out with an Illumina HiSeq 4000. iRepertoire HTBI primers and Arm-PCR amplification of CDR3 regions were used to construct TCR beta libraries. The public reads were run again by TCRdb, first through fastp at Q25 and then through MiXCR, and only productive beta chains were kept. Rows are combined by CDR3 protein, so each entry shows the most common genes and DNA. The sample table holds hundreds of thousands of distinct CDR3 sequences, of which approximately 21% were seen once. The top ten constitute roughly 7.1% of the sample.

Sequencing used peripheral blood mononuclear cells (PBMCs), obtained when the disease was refractory, from a patient treated with antithyroid drugs. Every receptor here comes from a female donor with Graves disease.

The chain links TRBV27 to TRBJ2-1; the D gene is possibly TRBD2 (6 bases). Germline lookup yields CDR1 MNHEY and CDR2 SMNVEV (reference sequence). V lost 5 bases, J lost 2 bases, and 22 bases lay in between. The CDR3 is 18 amino acids. CDR3 bases: TGTGCCAGCAGTACCCTCCCCGGGGGAGAGGTGCCCTACAATGAGCAGTTCTTC. The encoded protein is CASSTLPGGEVPYNEQFF.

In this sample, this clonotype turned up many times. CDR3 sequence (DNA): TGCAGTGCTGTTCCGGGACAGGGGACCTACGAGCAGTACTTC. Translation: CSAVPGQGTYEQYF. The V call is TRBV20-1, the J call TRBJ2-7; TRBD1 matches 10 bases. V trimming: 5 bases; J trimming: 2 bases; junction bases outside the gene matches: 6. The CDR3 spans 14 residues. Germline CDR1 reads DFQATT; CDR2 reads SNEGSKA (reference sequence).

Ten or more counts support this clonotype. The chain is built from TRBV6-2 or TRBV6-3 and TRBJ2-1; the D is unclear. The CDR3 has 11 amino acids. The germline V gene has CDR1 MNHEY and CDR2 SVGEGT. V was clipped by 9 bases and J by 6 bases, with 9 bases between them. Here the CDR3 reads CASMEINEQFF. CDR3 nucleotide sequence: TGTGCCAGTATGGAGATCAATGAGCAGTTCTTC.

This clonotype was detected ten times or more. V usage is TRBV28 and J usage is TRBJ2-7, with TRBD2 matching 13 bases. J lost 3 bases, V lost 3 bases, and 14 bases had no gene match. The CDR3 consists of 19 residues. Germline V CDR1 and CDR2: MDHEN, SYDVKM. The DNA of the CDR3 is TGTGCCAGCAGTTTGGGGAGGTGGACTAGCGGGAGTCGGTACTACGAGCAGTACTTC. Residues: CASSLGRWTSGSRYYEQYF. Together with reference TRBV28 and TRBJ2-7, the CDR3 gives the full variable domain: DVKVTQSSRYLVKRTGEKVFLECVQDMDHENMFWYRQDPGLGLRLIYFSYDVKMKEKGDIPEGYSVSREKKERFSLILESASTNQTSMYLCASSLGRWTSGSRYYEQYFGPGTRLTVT.

The chain links TRBV5-1 to TRBJ2-1; 10 bases fit TRBD1. V was clipped by 0 bases and J by 6 bases; unmatched bases: 6. The CDR3 runs to 16 residues. In germline, CDR1 is SGHRS, CDR2 YFSETQ. CDR3 protein: CASSLVWTGGINEQFF. The CDR3 DNA follows: TGCGCCAGCAGCTTGGTCTGGACAGGGGGAATCAATGAGCAGTTCTTC.

This clonotype has ten or more counts. The chain employs TRBV28 and TRBJ2-7, with a tentative D call TRBD1 (5 bases). Germline V gives CDR1 MDHEN, CDR2 SYDVKM. V was shortened by 6 bases and J by 3 bases, with 9 bases between the two germline ends. The length of the CDR3 is 12 residues. The CDR3 coding sequence is TGTGCCAGCAGAGACAGTGGCTACGAGCAGTACTTC. Its translation is CASRDSGYEQYF.

This clonotype has more than one count but fewer than ten. This rearrangement joins TRBV3-1 to TRBJ1-2; D is unclear. V dropped 4 bases and J dropped 4 bases, with 13 bases sitting between them. Germline V gene sequence: CDR1 LGHDT, CDR2 YNNKEL (reference sequence). The CDR3 is 14 amino acids. The CDR3 coding sequence is TGTGCCAGCAGCCTTGGACTGAAATTCTATGGCTACACCTTC. This gives the protein CASSLGLKFYGYTF. The full variable domain, completed using reference TRBV3-1 and TRBJ1-2, is DTAVSQTPKYLVTQMGNDKSIKCEQNLGHDTMYWYKQDSKKFLKIMFSYNNKELIINETVPNRFSPKSPDKAHLNLHINSLELGDSAVYFCASSLGLKFYGYTFGSGTRLTVV.

This clonotype has ten or more counts. The gene calls are TRBV24-1 and TRBJ1-1; D is perhaps TRBD1 (5 bases). There are 13 residues in the CDR3. The V and J ends lost 1 base and 4 bases respectively, with 6 bases between them. Per the germline V gene, CDR1 is KGHDR and CDR2 is SFDVKD. CDR3 loop: CATSDFGGTEAFF. The CDR3 DNA follows: TGTGCCACCAGTGATTTCGGGGGCACTGAAGCTTTCTTT.

A single count supports this clonotype. The CDR3 sequence is CASSQDLLRVTTYEQYF. As DNA, the CDR3 is TGCGCCAGCAGCCAAGATCTTTTGAGAGTCACTACCTACGAGCAGTACTTC. The chain recombines TRBV4-1 with TRBJ2-7; D remains ambiguous. The germline gives CDR1 MGHRA, CDR2 YSYEKL. V was cut by 0 bases and J by 2 bases, with 17 bases left in between. The CDR3 sequence is 17 residues long.

A remark on this clonotype: An end of the junction differs from the germline gene, which may be a read error. This rearrangement joins TRBV20-1 to TRBJ1-2, with D tentatively TRBD1 (6 bases). Germline loops: CDR1 DFQATT, CDR2 SNEGSKA (reference sequence). The CDR3 totals 17 residues. The CDR3 sequence: CSALNRDTGHHSGGCTF. CDR3 bases: TGCAGTGCCCTTAATCGCGACACTGGACACCACTCGGGGGGCTGCACCTTC.

Only a few counts were recorded for this clonotype. This sequence joins TRBV7-3 and TRBJ1-1; 7 nucleotides align to TRBD1. Germline CDR1 reads SGHTA; CDR2 reads FQGTGA. V shed 4 bases and J 3 bases; nucleotides not matched to a gene: 8. The CDR3 is 15 residues long. DNA of the CDR3: TGTGCCAGCAGCTCCTCTGACAGGGCTGACACTGAAGCTTTCTTT. Its translation: CASSSSDRADTEAFF.

There are a few counts of this clonotype. The rearrangement joins TRBV28 to TRBJ2-2; D is uncertain. This CDR3 has 15 residues. Germline V lookup: CDR1 MDHEN, CDR2 SYDVKM. V was cut by 3 bases and J by 4 bases, with 12 bases left in between. CDR3 loop: CASSFSAYGTGELFF. The CDR3 DNA reads TGTGCCAGCAGTTTCTCGGCATACGGCACCGGGGAGCTGTTTTTT.

Ten or more counts support this clonotype. J is TRBJ2-7 and V is TRBV2; D might be TRBD1 (6 bases). Trimming shortened V by 10 bases and J by 4 bases, and 17 bases separated the two germline ends. This CDR3 is built from 13 residues. Germline-derived CDR1 and CDR2 are SNHLY and FYNNEI. This chain's CDR3 is CANSQGTMYEQYF. As DNA, the CDR3 is TGTGCCAATAGTCAGGGGACGATGTACGAGCAGTACTTC. Using reference TRBV2 and TRBJ2-7 for the parts outside the CDR3, the full variable domain is EPEVTQTPSHQVTQMGQEVILRCVPISNHLYFYWYRQILGQKVEFLVSFYNNEISEKSEIFDDQFSVERPDGSNFTLKIRSTKLEDSAMYFCANSQGTMYEQYFGPGTRLTVT.

The chain employs TRBV29-1 and TRBJ2-2, with D unresolved. V lost 4 bases and J lost 1, with 4 bases in between. Per germline, CDR1 SQVTM and CDR2 ANQGSEA. This CDR3 comprises 12 residues. The CDR3 DNA is TGCAGCGTTGCTGTGAACACCGGGGAGCTGTTTTTT. Protein product: CSVAVNTGELFF.

This clonotype was seen ten or more times. CDR3 sequence (DNA): TGTGCCAGCAGCTTAGAGTCGGGGACAGGGTTTGGGGCTTTCTTT. Protein product: CASSLESGTGFGAFF. The chain links TRBV11-3 to TRBJ1-1; 9 bases align to TRBD1. This CDR3 region has 15 residues. Unmatched junction bases numbered 10, after V lost 0 bases and J lost 11 bases. CDR1 and CDR2 (germline): SGHNT, YENEEA.

The chain uses TRBV20-1 and TRBJ2-7; weak D call: TRBD2 (6 bases). The germline V gene has CDR1 DFQATT and CDR2 SNEGSKA (reference sequence). This CDR3 region has 19 residues. Trimming removed 3 bases from V and 4 bases from J, with 31 bases in between. CDR3 nucleotide sequence: TGCAGTGCTAGGTATGGGACTTCGAAAGCCGCCGCCGGGCGGTACGAGCAGTACTTC. Translating it yields CSARYGTSKAAAGRYEQYF.

This clonotype appeared many times. The CDR3 loop reads CASSPGTANSPLHF. The CDR3 bases are TGCGCCAGCAGCCCCGGGACGGCTAATTCACCCCTCCACTTT. This sequence joins TRBV5-1 and TRBJ1-6; D is perhaps TRBD1 (5 bases). CDR1 SGHRS and CDR2 YFSETQ come from the germline V gene. The CDR3 spans 14 residues. The V end was cut by 4 bases, the J end by 6 bases, with 11 bases between.